The rows below give T cell receptor beta chains drawn from one sample of a study of T cell changes during pregnancy in multiple sclerosis. The assay was immunoSEQ multiplex PCR, and TCRdb's table has in-frame clones only and misses some. The table records 78,000 or so clones, 75% to 95% of them present only once. Sequenced material: CD4+ T cells from peripheral blood mononuclear cells, taken before pregnancy. The receptors derive from a female donor with multiple sclerosis, enrolled in a pregnancy study. The CDR3 runs from the conserved cysteine through the conserved F or W. The order of the fields is J gene, D gene, clone size, V gene, CDR3 protein, CDR3 DNA. The D gene is left open where the match is weak. Not all rows give a size; the values are once, few, many and, for expanded clones, a class.

TRBJ1-2,-,-,TRBV28,CASSLGLRSYGYTF,TGTGCCAGCAGTTTAGGACTCCGCTCCTATGGCTACACCTTC
TRBJ2-5,-,-,TRBV5-1,CASSLVWQETQYF,TGCGCCAGCAGCTTGGTTTGGCAGGAGACCCAGTACTTC
TRBJ1-2,-,-,TRBV28,CASSLTGYGYTF,TGTGCCAGCAGTTTAACGGGGTACGGCTACACCTTC
TRBJ2-3,TRBD2,-,TRBV28,CASRPPGLAGGSTDTQYF,TGTGCCAGCAGACCTCCGGGACTAGCGGGAGGGAGCACAGATACGCAGTATTTT
TRBJ2-7,-,-,TRBV28,CASKSVSSYEQYF,TGTGCCAGCAAGTCGGTGAGCTCCTACGAGCAGTACTTC
TRBJ1-5,-,-,TRBV5-1,CASSPGAVSNQPQHF,TGCGCCAGCAGTCCGGGAGCAGTTAGCAATCAGCCCCAGCATTTT
TRBJ2-1,TRBD2,-,TRBV28,CASSSLAGGTPGYNEQFF,TGTGCCAGCAGTTCTCTAGCGGGAGGTACTCCGGGGTACAATGAGCAGTTCTTC
TRBJ2-7,TRBD1,-,TRBV19,CASSTGTVPYEQYF,TGTGCCAGTAGTACCGGGACAGTCCCCTACGAGCAGTACTTC
TRBJ1-2,-,few,TRBV6-5,CASRQTGNYGYTF,TGTGCCAGCAGGCAGACCGGGAACTATGGCTACACCTTC
TRBJ2-5,-,-,TRBV6-1,CASRSSGSETQYF,TGTGCCAGCAGATCCTCAGGGTCCGAGACCCAGTACTTC
TRBJ2-2,-,-,TRBV5-1,CASSPPDRTGELFF,TGCGCCAGCAGCCCCCCGGACAGAACCGGGGAGCTGTTTTTT
TRBJ1-1,-,-,TRBV15,CATSRDKTLRGTEAFF,TGTGCCACCAGCAGAGATAAGACCCTCAGGGGCACTGAAGCTTTCTTT
TRBJ1-5,TRBD1,-,TRBV4-2,CASSQGQGINQPQHF,TGTGCCAGCAGCCAGGGACAGGGCATAAATCAGCCCCAGCATTTT
TRBJ2-5,-,-,TRBV5-4,CASSLEGGGRETQYF,TGTGCCAGCAGCTTGGAAGGGGGGGGGAGGGAGACCCAGTACTTC
TRBJ2-3,-,few,TRBV7-9,CASSFGGGQATQYF,TGTGCCAGCAGCTTTGGGGGGGGGCAAGCTACGCAGTATTTT
TRBJ1-5,-,-,TRBV19,CASSFLYSNQPQHF,TGTGCCAGTAGTTTCCTGTATAGCAATCAGCCCCAGCATTTT
TRBJ2-5,TRBD1,-,TRBV5-1,CASSLDRGKETQYF,TGCGCCAGCAGCCTCGACAGGGGAAAAGAGACCCAGTACTTC
TRBJ1-4,TRBD1,-,TRBV28,CASRTTGGSGEKLFF,TGTGCCAGCAGGACGACAGGGGGCTCTGGTGAAAAACTGTTTTTT
TRBJ2-1,TRBD2,-,TRBV18,CASSPERGTNEQFF,TGTGCCAGCTCACCAGAGCGGGGGACCAATGAGCAGTTCTTC
TRBJ2-4,-,-,TRBV30,CAWARGGNIQYF,TGTGCCTGGGCTCGAGGCGGAAACATTCAGTACTTC
TRBJ2-1,-,-,TRBV27,CASSPRAGADYNEQFF,TGTGCCAGCAGTCCCCGGGCGGGGGCTGATTACAATGAGCAGTTCTTC
TRBJ2-1,-,-,TRBV20-1,CSARGDNEQFF,TGCAGTGCTAGGGGCGACAATGAGCAGTTCTTC
TRBJ2-3,TRBD2,-,TRBV19,CASSISLAGGQDTQYF,TGTGCCAGTAGTATCTCCCTAGCGGGAGGGCAAGATACGCAGTATTTT
TRBJ2-5,-,-,TRBV7-2,CASSLAGQEVETQYF,TGTGCCAGCAGCTTAGCAGGGCAGGAGGTTGAAACCCAGTACTTC
TRBJ2-3,TRBD2,once,TRBV29-1,CSVDRLAGTFTDTQYF,TGCAGCGTTGATCGGCTAGCGGGAACTTTCACAGATACGCAGTATTTT
TRBJ1-5,-,-,TRBV18,CASSPGGGNQPQHF,TGTGCCAGCTCACCGGGGGGTGGCAATCAGCCCCAGCATTTT
TRBJ1-1,-,few,TRBV19,CASSSRQANTEAFF,TGTGCCAGTAGTAGTAGGCAGGCGAACACTGAAGCTTTCTTT
TRBJ2-3,-,few,TRBV29-1,CSVRTRPLSTDTQYF,TGCAGCGTCCGTACTAGACCCCTAAGCACAGATACGCAGTATTTT
TRBJ2-5,-,-,TRBV4-2,CASSQVSGVETQYF,TGTGCCAGCAGCCAAGTTTCGGGGGTAGAGACCCAGTACTTC
TRBJ2-5,TRBD2,-,TRBV5-1,CASSPTSGTETQYF,TGCGCCAGCAGCCCTACTAGCGGGACAGAGACCCAGTACTTC
TRBJ1-1,-,-,TRBV5-4,CASSLLGGEDTEAFF,TGTGCCAGCAGCCTTTTGGGGGGGGAGGACACTGAAGCTTTCTTT
TRBJ1-3,TRBD1,-,TRBV2,CASRWDRERGSNTIYF,TGTGCCAGCAGATGGGACAGGGAGCGCGGTTCTAACACCATATATTTT
TRBJ2-1,TRBD2,-,TRBV4-2,CASSLTSTSGGYNEQFF,TGTGCCAGCAGCCTTACTTCGACTAGCGGGGGCTACAATGAGCAGTTCTTC
TRBJ1-3,TRBD1,-,TRBV5-4,CASSFDRAGNTIYF,TGTGCCAGCAGCTTCGACAGGGCTGGAAACACCATATATTTT
TRBJ2-7,-,-,TRBV19,CASSSTASYEQYF,TGTGCCAGTAGTTCAACAGCCTCCTACGAGCAGTACTTC
TRBJ2-3,TRBD2,-,TRBV5-1,CASSSIAGAADTQYF,TGCGCCAGCAGCTCGATAGCGGGAGCCGCAGATACGCAGTATTTT
TRBJ1-1,-,-,TRBV28,CATREGIPEAFF,TGTGCCACCCGGGAGGGGATCCCTGAAGCTTTCTTT
TRBJ1-1,TRBD1,once,TRBV14,CASSDRVGYTEAFF,TGTGCCAGCAGCGACAGGGTAGGGTACACTGAAGCTTTCTTT
TRBJ2-7,TRBD1,-,TRBV18,CASSLGQGMMYEQYF,TGTGCCAGCTCACTCGGACAGGGAATGATGTACGAGCAGTACTTC
TRBJ1-1,-,-,TRBV7-3,CASSTIDRNTEAFF,TGTGCCAGCAGCACCATAGACAGGAACACTGAAGCTTTCTTT
TRBJ2-1,TRBD2,few,TRBV6-5,CASSSTGGPYNEQFF,TGTGCCAGCAGTTCCACGGGGGGGCCTTACAATGAGCAGTTCTTC
TRBJ2-7,-,-,TRBV5-6,CASSYQAVAPYEQYF,TGTGCCAGCAGCTATCAGGCTGTGGCACCTTACGAGCAGTACTTC
TRBJ1-2,TRBD1,-,TRBV5-5,CASTLDRESGYTF,TGTGCCAGCACCCTTGACAGGGAGAGTGGCTACACCTTC
TRBJ1-1,TRBD1,-,TRBV14,CASSQEGTDRVNTEAFF,TGTGCCAGCAGCCAAGAAGGGACGGACAGGGTGAACACTGAAGCTTTCTTT